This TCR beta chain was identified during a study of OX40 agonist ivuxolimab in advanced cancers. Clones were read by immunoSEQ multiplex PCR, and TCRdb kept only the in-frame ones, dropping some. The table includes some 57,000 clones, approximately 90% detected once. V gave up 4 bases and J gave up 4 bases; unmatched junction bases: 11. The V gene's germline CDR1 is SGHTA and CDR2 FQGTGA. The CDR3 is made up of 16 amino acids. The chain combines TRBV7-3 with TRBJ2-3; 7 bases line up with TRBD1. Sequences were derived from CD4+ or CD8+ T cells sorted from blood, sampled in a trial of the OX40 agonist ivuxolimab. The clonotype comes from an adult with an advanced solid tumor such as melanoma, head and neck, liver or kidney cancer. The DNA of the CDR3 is TGTGCCAGCAGCTCCCCCGGGACAGCTAGATCAGATACGCAGTATTTT. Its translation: CASSSPGTARSDTQYF.